What follows are 30 T cell receptor beta chains derived from one specimen sequenced in a study of blood T cell repertoires in COVID-19. Profiled with immunoSEQ multiplex PCR; TCRdb holds only in-frame clones, not every one. The data contain 85,000 to 100,000 clones, about three quarters of them seen just once; the ten biggest clones take up roughly 8.2%. The sequenced sample was peripheral blood. Every receptor here comes from a man aged 50 to 60 who had recovered from COVID-19.

The table lists this clone with a count of one. The J gene is TRBJ1-6, the V gene TRBV5-5; no reliable D call. Per germline, CDR1 SGHKS and CDR2 YYEKEE (reference sequence). V shed 0 bases and J shed 4 bases, with 8 bases lying between them. The CDR3 totals 15 residues. CDR3 nucleotides: TGTGCCAGCAGCTTGGGTCAGGTATATAATTCACCCCTCCACTTT. It is translated as CASSLGQVYNSPLHF.

The J gene is TRBJ2-5, the V gene TRBV19, with TRBD2 as a possible D gene (6 bases). Trimming cost V 3 bases and J 0 bases, with 8 bases left between them. This CDR3 has 14 residues. CDR1 is LNHDA, CDR2 SQIVND, per germline (reference sequence). This CDR3 is CASSIGGYQETQYF. Here the CDR3 DNA reads TGTGCCAGTAGTATTGGGGGGTACCAAGAGACCCAGTACTTC.

V is TRBV2 and J is TRBJ1-2, with D perhaps TRBD1 (5 bases). Trimming cost V 2 bases and J 7 bases, with 8 bases left between them. The CDR3 length is 12 residues. Germline-derived CDR1 and CDR2 are SNHLY and FYNNEI. CDR3: CASSERGGGYTF. CDR3 DNA sequence: TGTGCCAGCAGTGAACGGGGGGGTGGCTACACCTTC.

The chain employs TRBV1 and TRBJ2-1; the table gives TRBD2 as D, unverified against the DNA. TRBV1 is classified as a pseudogene. This CDR3 region has 17 residues. The CDR3 bases are TGCACCAGCAGCCAAACACCCTGGAGTAGCGGTGAGTCCGAGCAGTTCTTC. It encodes CTSSQTPWSSGESEQFF.

Notes on this clone: One end of the junction fails to match germline, which may point to a read error. The rearrangement joins TRBV5-1 to TRBJ1-5; maybe TRBD1 (6 bases). Looked up from germline, CDR1 is SGHRS and CDR2 is YFSETQ. This CDR3 region has 14 residues. The CDR3 spells CASSLEGVNQPQHF. As DNA, the CDR3 is TGCGCCAGCAGTTTGGAGGGGGTAAATCAGCCCCAGCATTTT.

V gene TRBV28 combines with J gene TRBJ2-6; tentatively, D is TRBD1 (7 bases). The ends were cut back, 2 bases at V and 0 bases at J, with 14 bases in the middle. The CDR3 covers 18 residues. CDR1 and CDR2 (germline): MDHEN, SYDVKM. The CDR3 reads CASSLAGQTRSGANVLTF. DNA for the CDR3: TGTGCCAGCAGTTTAGCGGGACAGACTCGCTCTGGGGCCAACGTCCTGACTTTC.

This chain links TRBV2 with TRBJ2-3; the match to TRBD1 covers 12 bases. The V gene end was trimmed by 3 bases and the J gene end by 5 bases; junction bases not matched to a gene: 3. Per germline, CDR1 SNHLY and CDR2 FYNNEI. The CDR3 covers 15 residues. The CDR3 nucleotides are TGTGCCAGCAGTGATTGGGACAGGGGGCAAGATACGCAGTATTTT. Translation gives CASSDWDRGQDTQYF.

The chain combines TRBV24-1 with TRBJ2-3, with D uncertain. From germline, CDR1 is KGHDR and CDR2 SFDVKD. The CDR3 length is 14 residues. V was pared by 4 bases and J by 4 bases, with 11 bases between. CDR3 region: CATSEILLPDTQYF. The CDR3 coding sequence is TGTGCCACCAGTGAAATCCTCCTTCCAGATACGCAGTATTTT.

This chain connects TRBV19 to TRBJ2-6; TRBD1 matches 7 bases. V dropped 4 bases and J dropped 2; count of bases not matched to a gene: 11. CDR3 length: 18 residues. Germline V gene lookup returns CDR1 LNHDA and CDR2 SQIVND (reference sequence). This chain's CDR3 is CASSKAHRQGAGANVLTF. The CDR3 DNA follows: TGTGCCAGTAGTAAGGCCCATAGGCAGGGGGCTGGGGCCAACGTCCTGACTTTC. The full variable domain, its missing parts supplied by reference TRBV19 and TRBJ2-6, is DGGITQSPKYLFRKEGQNVTLSCEQNLNHDAMYWYRQDPGQGLRLIYYSQIVNDFQKGDIAEGYSVSREKKESFPLTVTSAQKNPTAFYLCASSKAHRQGAGANVLTFGAGSRLTVL.

The chain joins TRBV27 to TRBJ2-7; 7 bases line up with TRBD1. V lost 6 bases and J lost 2; bases outside the gene matches: 7. Germline V gives CDR1 MNHEY, CDR2 SMNVEV (reference sequence). The CDR3 length is 14 residues. The CDR3 DNA reads as TGTGCCAGCAGCCGACAGGGCCGAACCTACGAGCAGTACTTC. Translated, it gives CASSRQGRTYEQYF.

The chain recombines TRBV28 with TRBJ2-1; possible D gene TRBD1, 6 bases. Germline assignment: CDR1 MDHEN and CDR2 SYDVKM. V lost 0 bases and J 5 bases, leaving 11 bases between the germline ends. The CDR3 totals 15 residues. The CDR3 loop reads CASSLWRGNHNEQFF. CDR3 nucleotide sequence: TGTGCCAGCAGTTTATGGAGGGGGAACCACAATGAGCAGTTCTTC.

The CDR3 loop is CASRLTGAEKLFF. DNA of the CDR3: TGTGCCAGCAGGTTGACAGGGGCAGAAAAACTGTTTTTT. The rearrangement uses TRBV6-5 and TRBJ1-4, with 8 bases aligning to TRBD1. In germline, CDR1 is MNHEY, CDR2 SVGAGI. The V gene end was trimmed by 6 bases and the J gene end by 8 bases; junction bases not matched to a gene: 5. The CDR3 runs to 13 residues.

The chain is built from TRBV3-1 (or the pseudogene TRBV3-2) and TRBJ2-1; TRBD2 matches 12 bases. The CDR3 is made up of 16 amino acids. In germline, CDR1 is LGHDT, CDR2 YNNKEL (reference sequence). V dropped 4 bases and J dropped 4; count of bases not matched to a gene: 5. CDR3 coding DNA: TGTGCCAGCAGCCTCGGGCTAGCGGGGGGGTACAATGAGCAGTTCTTC. It translates to CASSLGLAGGYNEQFF.

This clone appeared a few times. Other DNA sequences in this specimen translate into the identical CDR3. The chain uses TRBV7-2 and TRBJ2-3; 7 bases agree with TRBD1. Germline lookup yields CDR1 SGHTA and CDR2 FQGNSA. V was pared by 3 bases and J by 5 bases, with 8 bases of the junction left unmatched. The CDR3 covers 15 residues. CDR3 DNA: TGTGCCAGCAGCTTTTACAGGGGTTTAGGAGATACGCAGTATTTT. Translation: CASSFYRGLGDTQYF.

V and J are TRBV7-2 and TRBJ2-7; 10 bases fit TRBD1. The length of the CDR3 is 14 residues. With V trimmed by 4 bases and J by 6 bases, 6 bases remained unmatched. Per the germline V gene, CDR1 is SGHTA and CDR2 is FQGNSA. CDR3 loop: CASSSDRGRGEQYF. CDR3 nucleotide sequence: TGTGCCAGCAGCTCGGACAGGGGGAGGGGCGAGCAGTACTTC.

The chain is built from TRBV5-1 and TRBJ2-2; a weak D match, TRBD1 (7 bases). V gave up 1 base and J gave up 4 bases, with 8 bases separating them. Germline V lookup: CDR1 SGHRS, CDR2 YFSETQ. CDR3 size: 14 residues. In nucleotides, the CDR3 is TGCGCCAGCAGCTTGCAGGGGGGCACCGGGGAGCTGTTTTTT. It translates to CASSLQGGTGELFF.

V usage is TRBV12-5 and J usage is TRBJ2-1; 11 bases match TRBD1. Germline CDR1 is LGHNT and CDR2 is FRNRAP. The CDR3 sequence is 15 residues long. With 4 bases clipped from V and 6 bases from J, the junction kept 5 bases outside the gene matches. The CDR3 bases are TGTGCTAGTGGTTGGGGCGGACAGGGGGCCAATGAGCAGTTCTTC. Translated, it gives CASGWGGQGANEQFF.

The chain links TRBV11-1 to TRBJ2-7; 9 nucleotides align to TRBD2. The germline V gene encodes CDR1 SGHAT and CDR2 FQDESV (reference sequence). The CDR3 sequence is 14 residues long. V dropped 1 base and J dropped 5; count of bases not matched to a gene: 3. CDR3 DNA sequence: TGTGCCAGCAGCTTAGGTAGCGGGAGCGACGAGCAGTACTTC. Amino acid sequence: CASSLGSGSDEQYF.

The chain uses TRBV27 and TRBJ2-1, with 11 bases that match TRBD2. This CDR3 is built from 15 residues. Germline trimming cut 4 bases from V and 5 bases from J; bases unmatched to any gene: 4. Germline V lookup: CDR1 MNHEY, CDR2 SMNVEV (reference sequence). CDR3 region: CASSSRLAGNNEQFF. In DNA form, the CDR3 reads TGTGCCAGCAGTTCTCGACTAGCGGGAAACAATGAGCAGTTCTTC.

The chain is built from TRBV3-1 (or the pseudogene TRBV3-2) and TRBJ2-1; no firm D call. This CDR3 is built from 15 residues. Germline CDR1 is LGHDT and CDR2 is YNNKEL (reference sequence). Trimming shortened V by 0 bases and J by 2 bases, and 8 bases separated the two germline ends. The CDR3 reads CASSQDYAAYNEQFF. The CDR3 bases are TGTGCCAGCAGCCAAGATTATGCAGCCTACAATGAGCAGTTCTTC.

This sequence joins TRBV9 and TRBJ2-2; D is undetermined. The germline V and J ends were trimmed by 4 bases and 6 bases, with 7 bases remaining between them. The length of the CDR3 is 12 residues. CDR1 and CDR2 from the germline V gene are SGDLS and YYNGEE. Written as DNA, the CDR3 is TGTGCCAGCAGCTTAACATCCGGGGAGCTGTTTTTT. This sequence encodes CASSLTSGELFF. The full variable domain, with the rest looked up from reference TRBV9 and TRBJ2-2, is DSGVTQTPKHLITATGQRVTLRCSPRSGDLSVYWYQQSLDQGLQFLIQYYNGEERAKGNILERFSAQQFPDLHSELNLSSLELGDSALYFCASSLTSGELFFGEGSRLTVL.

The chain has TRBV3-1 (or the pseudogene TRBV3-2) and TRBJ2-2; D uncertain. CDR3 length: 16 amino acids. The V end lost 3 bases, the J end lost 1 base, and 12 bases lay between the germline ends. CDR1 and CDR2 from the germline V gene are LGHDT and YNNKEL (reference sequence). The CDR3 bases are TGTGCCAGCAGCCACGGAGCGCCCGGGAACACCGGGGAGCTGTTTTTT. This codes for CASSHGAPGNTGELFF.

The chain recombines TRBV11-1 with TRBJ2-1, with D maybe TRBD1 (5 bases). Germline-derived CDR1 and CDR2 are SGHAT and FQDESV (reference sequence). With 3 bases removed from V and 0 bases from J, the gap between germline ends came to 9 bases. This CDR3 region has 15 residues. The CDR3 nucleotides are TGTGCCAGCAGCTTCAGAAGGGGCTCCTACAATGAGCAGTTCTTC. Protein product: CASSFRRGSYNEQFF.

This chain joins TRBV29-1 and TRBJ2-7; 13 positions match TRBD2. Trimming cost V 4 bases and J 7 bases; bases outside gene matches: 1. CDR3 length: 12 amino acids. The germline V gene has CDR1 SQVTM and CDR2 ANQGSEA. The CDR3 spells CSVATSGREQYF. The CDR3 DNA sequence: TGCAGCGTTGCGACTAGCGGGAGGGAGCAGTACTTC.

This clone appeared a few times. The chain links TRBV21-1 to TRBJ2-7; the DNA was not used to check the table's D call, TRBD2. TRBV21-1 is designated a pseudogene. This CDR3 is built from 18 residues. CDR3 loop: CASSKASTGTSGVYEQYF. The CDR3 nucleotides read TGTGCCAGCAGCAAAGCCTCTACTGGGACTAGCGGGGTTTACGAGCAGTACTTC.

The genes are TRBV11-3 and TRBJ2-7; the match to TRBD1 covers 9 bases. Trimming cost V 6 bases and J 3 bases; bases outside gene matches: 3. There are 13 residues in the CDR3. Germline values: CDR1 SGHNT, CDR2 YENEEA. The CDR3 loop is CASSSGQGYEQYF. The CDR3 bases are TGTGCCAGCAGTTCGGGACAGGGCTACGAGCAGTACTTC.

The J gene is TRBJ2-5, the V gene TRBV5-4; 8 bases match TRBD2. The V and J ends lost 4 bases and 5 bases, in that order; junction bases with no gene match: 10. The CDR3 covers 15 residues. Germline V gives CDR1 SGHNT, CDR2 YYREEE (reference sequence). As DNA, the CDR3 is TGTGCCAGCAGCGGGGCGCGGGGGGCAACGGAGACCCAGTACTTC. Translating it yields CASSGARGATETQYF.

The chain links TRBV5-4 to TRBJ2-2; 7 bases are a match to TRBD1. Trimming took 4 bases from V and 4 from J; bases not matched to a gene: 7. Germline V lookup: CDR1 SGHNT, CDR2 YYREEE (reference sequence). CDR3 length: 15 amino acids. CDR3 DNA sequence: TGTGCCAGCAGCCCCGACAGGGCGGTCACCGGGGAGCTGTTTTTT. Protein product: CASSPDRAVTGELFF.

V is TRBV3-1 (or the pseudogene TRBV3-2) and J is TRBJ1-1, with D perhaps TRBD1 (5 bases). V shed 4 bases and J shed 7 bases, with 7 bases lying between them. The germline CDR1 and CDR2 sequences are LGHDT and YNNKEL (reference sequence). The CDR3 has 11 amino acids. The CDR3 bases are TGTGCCAGCAGCCTTAGGGGTGAAGCTTTCTTT. This sequence encodes CASSLRGEAFF.

V gene TRBV28 combines with J gene TRBJ2-7; the match to TRBD2 covers 7 bases. J gave up 3 bases and V 10 bases, and 12 bases lay outside the gene matches. The CDR3 totals 14 residues. Germline values: CDR1 MDHEN, CDR2 SYDVKM. The CDR3 DNA reads as TGTGCCACAAGCGGGACGACCGAAATCTACGAGCAGTACTTC. Encoded protein: CATSGTTEIYEQYF.